These 21 T cell receptor beta chains were sequenced from one sample in a study of blood T cell repertoires in COVID-19. TCRdb keeps only in-frame clones here, not all; method: immunoSEQ multiplex PCR. There are 95,000 or so clones in the sample; roughly 80% occur only once, and approximately 23% lies in the top ten. The material sequenced was peripheral blood. Receptor source: a man older than 75 with active or convalescent COVID-19.

This chain connects TRBV20-1 to TRBJ2-5; 9 bases fit TRBD2. J lost 1 base, V lost 3 bases, and 3 bases had no gene match. The CDR3 runs 14 residues. Germline V lookup: CDR1 DFQATT, CDR2 SNEGSKA (reference sequence). CDR3 protein: CSASPSGVQETQYF. CDR3 DNA: TGCAGTGCTAGTCCTAGCGGGGTCCAAGAGACCCAGTACTTC.

The rearrangement uses TRBV5-6 and TRBJ2-3, with TRBD2 identical over 7 bases. The CDR3 has 17 amino acids. Germline-derived CDR1 and CDR2 are SGHDT and YYEEEE. Germline trimming cut 4 bases from V and 4 bases from J; bases unmatched to any gene: 15. The CDR3 nucleotides are TGTGCCAGCAGCCCCGAGGAGGGAGCGGGGTGGGCAGATACGCAGTATTTT. Translated, it gives CASSPEEGAGWADTQYF.

The chain has TRBV19 and TRBJ1-1, with unresolved D. Germline lookup yields CDR1 LNHDA and CDR2 SQIVND (reference sequence). Trimming cost V 4 bases and J 0 bases, with 21 bases left between them. CDR3 length: 18 amino acids. The CDR3 DNA is TGTGCCAGTAGTAGCAACAGCCCTTTACTCCCCATGAACACTGAAGCTTTCTTT. Protein sequence: CASSSNSPLLPMNTEAFF.

The J gene is TRBJ2-7, the V gene TRBV7-3, with 8 nucleotides matching TRBD2. J gave up 5 bases and V 6 bases, and 6 bases lay outside the gene matches. Looked up from germline, CDR1 is SGHTA and CDR2 is FQGTGA. This CDR3 has 13 residues. CDR3 amino acids: CASRIAGIDEQYF. In DNA, the CDR3 is TGTGCCAGCAGGATAGCGGGGATCGACGAGCAGTACTTC.

This clone was recorded only once. This chain links TRBV18 with TRBJ1-5, with D unresolved. The germline V and J ends were trimmed by 3 bases and 3 bases, with 12 bases remaining between them. The CDR3 sequence is 15 residues long. Germline V gene data show CDR1 as KGHSH and CDR2 as LQKENI. CDR3 sequence: CASSPSNRANQPQHF. CDR3 sequence (DNA): TGTGCCAGCTCACCTTCGAATAGAGCCAATCAGCCCCAGCATTTT.

The rearrangement links TRBV11-2 to TRBJ2-5; 10 nucleotides agree with TRBD2. The CDR3 has 16 amino acids. The V segment lost 5 bases and the J segment 1 base; nucleotides outside the gene matches: 7. Germline V gene sequence: CDR1 SGHAT, CDR2 FQNNGV. Written as DNA, the CDR3 is TGTGCCAGCAGCCAGGGAGCGGGGGGGGCCCAAGAGACCCAGTACTTC. Translating it yields CASSQGAGGAQETQYF. Looking up the rest from reference TRBV11-2 and TRBJ2-5 gives the full variable domain: EAGVAQSPRYKIIEKRQSVAFWCNPISGHATLYWYQQILGQGPKLLIQFQNNGVVDDSQLPKDRFSAERLKGVDSTLKIQPAKLEDSAVYLCASSQGAGGAQETQYFGPGTRLLVL.

This rearrangement joins TRBV28 to TRBJ2-4, with TRBD1 matching 7 bases. V trimming: 2 bases; J trimming: 3 bases; junction bases outside the gene matches: 7. CDR1 and CDR2 (germline): MDHEN, SYDVKM. The CDR3 contains 16 residues. In DNA form, the CDR3 reads TGTGCCAGCAGTTTACTACAGGGGTTGATCAAAAACATTCAGTACTTC. Translation: CASSLLQGLIKNIQYF.

The rearrangement joins TRBV30 to TRBJ2-3, with TRBD2 matching 11 bases. Trimming removed 3 bases from V and 0 bases from J; junction bases left unmatched: 5. Germline V CDR1 and CDR2: GTSNPN, SVGIG (reference sequence). CDR3 length: 16 residues. The CDR3 DNA reads as TGTGCCTGGAGGGGAGGGACTAGCGGTAGCACAGATACGCAGTATTTT. Translating it yields CAWRGGTSGSTDTQYF.

This chain joins TRBV5-1 and TRBJ2-5; TRBD2 is a possible D gene (5 bases). Germline V gene data show CDR1 as SGHRS and CDR2 as YFSETQ. The CDR3 extends over 13 amino acids. Trimming removed 2 bases from V and 5 bases from J, with 10 bases in between. DNA for the CDR3: TGCGCCAGCAGCTTAGCGCGCGGGGAGACCCAGTACTTC. This sequence encodes CASSLARGETQYF. The variable domain in full, completed from reference TRBV5-1 and TRBJ2-5, reads KAGVTQTPRYLIKTRGQQVTLSCSPISGHRSVSWYQQTPGQGLQFLFEYFSETQRNKGNFPGRFSGRQFSNSRSEMNVSTLELGDSALYLCASSLARGETQYFGPGTRLLVL.

This clone was counted a few times. The chain uses TRBV14 and TRBJ1-6, with 9 bases aligning to TRBD1. V lost 4 bases and J lost 9; bases outside the gene matches: 10. Germline assignment: CDR1 SGHDN and CDR2 FVKESK. The CDR3 contains 16 residues. The CDR3 bases are TGTGCCAGCAGCCGAAGGGGGGGACAGGGTGGTTCACCCCTCCACTTT. Its translation is CASSRRGGQGGSPLHF.

The chain is built from TRBV7-9 and TRBJ1-4; tentative D call: TRBD1 (6 bases). V was cut by 5 bases and J by 0 bases, with 16 bases left in between. Germline CDR1 SEHNR, CDR2 FQNEAQ (reference sequence). This CDR3 region has 17 residues. CDR3 in DNA: TGTGCCAGCAGCCCGATGACGACAGGTCCAACTAATGAAAAACTGTTTTTT. Protein sequence: CASSPMTTGPTNEKLFF.

This chain uses TRBV5-6 with TRBJ1-5; 9 bases are a match to TRBD1. This CDR3 spans 14 amino acids. The V gene end was trimmed by 4 bases and the J gene end by 4 bases; junction bases not matched to a gene: 3. Germline V lookup: CDR1 SGHDT, CDR2 YYEEEE. The CDR3 is CASSGGTGNQPQHF. The DNA for the CDR3 is TGTGCCAGCAGCGGGGGGACAGGGAATCAGCCCCAGCATTTT.

The chain carries TRBV7-3 and TRBJ2-5, with a weak D call TRBD2 (5 bases). Germline V CDR1 and CDR2: SGHTA, FQGTGA. V lost 5 bases to trimming and J lost 4 bases, with 14 bases between them. The CDR3 extends over 14 amino acids. The CDR3 here is CASSPGLGRETQYF. The CDR3, as DNA: TGTGCCAGCAGCCCCGGACTGGGCCGAGAGACCCAGTACTTC.

This chain joins TRBV6-4 and TRBJ1-2; 10 nucleotides line up with TRBD1. Germline loops: CDR1 MRHNA, CDR2 SNTAGT. Trimming removed 6 bases from V and 7 bases from J; junction bases left unmatched: 11. CDR3 length: 15 residues. CDR3 in DNA: TGTGCCAGCAGGCAGGGACAGGGGCTCGGAAGTGGCTACACCTTC. Translation gives CASRQGQGLGSGYTF.

The gene calls are TRBV7-8 and TRBJ1-1; D is perhaps TRBD1 (6 bases). Germline V lookup: CDR1 SGHVS, CDR2 FQNEAQ. The CDR3 spans 14 residues. V lost 1 base, J lost 0 bases, and 6 bases lay in between. The CDR3 coding sequence is TGTGCCAGCAGCTTAGACAGGGTGAACACTGAAGCTTTCTTT. Translated: CASSLDRVNTEAFF. Supplemented by reference TRBV7-8 and TRBJ1-1, the full variable domain reads GAGVSQSPRYKVAKRGQDVALRCDPISGHVSLFWYQQALGQGPEFLTYFQNEAQLDKSGLPSDRFFAERPEGSVSTLKIQRTQQEDSAVYLCASSLDRVNTEAFFGQGTRLTVV.

This chain uses TRBV7-6 with TRBJ2-5; 9 bases are a match to TRBD2. The CDR3 runs 16 residues. Trimming cost V 1 base and J 5 bases; bases outside gene matches: 8. Germline V lookup: CDR1 SGHVS, CDR2 FNYEAQ. The chain's CDR3 is CASSLDGGGAEETQYF. In nucleotides, the CDR3 is TGTGCCAGCAGCTTAGATGGCGGGGGGGCTGAGGAGACCCAGTACTTC.

This clone was detected only once. The chain carries TRBV23-1 and TRBJ2-3; a weak D match, TRBD2 (6 bases). TRBV23-1 is an ORF; its function is uncertain. The CDR3 has 13 amino acids. Trimming left V 10 bases short and J 2 bases short, with 13 bases between. The CDR3 here is CANRTDYTDTQYF. CDR3 sequence (DNA): TGCGCCAACCGGACGGACTACACAGATACGCAGTATTTT.

This clone showed up just a few times. The chain combines TRBV5-6 with TRBJ1-6; D perhaps matches TRBD1 (6 bases). In germline, CDR1 is SGHDT, CDR2 YYEEEE. Trimming stripped 4 bases from V and 8 bases from J, with 13 bases between. The CDR3 runs 14 residues. CDR3 in DNA: TGTGCCAGCAGCCTGGACAGCCGCCATTCACCCCTCCACTTT. Translating gives CASSLDSRHSPLHF.

The chain uses TRBV5-6 and TRBJ2-5, with D maybe TRBD2 (5 bases). The germline V gene has CDR1 SGHDT and CDR2 YYEEEE. CDR3 length: 12 amino acids. With 0 bases removed from V and 5 bases from J, the gap between germline ends came to 5 bases. CDR3 region: CASSLAGETQYF. CDR3 sequence (DNA): TGTGCCAGCAGCTTGGCGGGGGAGACCCAGTACTTC.

This clone was seen at least ten times. In the same sample, other DNA sequences code for this CDR3. This rearrangement joins TRBV5-6 to TRBJ2-7, with 8 bases that match TRBD1. CDR1 SGHDT and CDR2 YYEEEE come from the germline V gene. The CDR3 is 14 residues long. Trimming at V came to 4 bases and at J to 2 bases, leaving 5 bases not matched to a gene. The CDR3 here is CASSLGQGAYEQYF. CDR3 DNA: TGTGCCAGCAGCCTCGGACAGGGTGCCTACGAGCAGTACTTC.

The chain has TRBV5-1 and TRBJ1-2; 9 bases map to TRBD1. The germline gives CDR1 SGHRS, CDR2 YFSETQ. This CDR3 contains 14 residues. V shed 3 bases, J shed 4 bases, and the junction held 4 bases outside the gene matches. CDR3 in DNA: TGCGCCAGCAGCTCCGGACAGGGGACCTATGGCTACACCTTC. Translated: CASSSGQGTYGYTF.